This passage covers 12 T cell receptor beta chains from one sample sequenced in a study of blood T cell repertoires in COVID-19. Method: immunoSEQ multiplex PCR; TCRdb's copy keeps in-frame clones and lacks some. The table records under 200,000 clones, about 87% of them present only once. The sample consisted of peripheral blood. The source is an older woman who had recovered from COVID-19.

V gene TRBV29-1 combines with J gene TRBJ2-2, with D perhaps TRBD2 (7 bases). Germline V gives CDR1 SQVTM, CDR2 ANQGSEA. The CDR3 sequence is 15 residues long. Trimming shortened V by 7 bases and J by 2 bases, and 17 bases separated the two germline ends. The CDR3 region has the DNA TGCAGCGCCCCGGGGGGCAGGGGCAACACCGGGGAGCTGTTTTTT. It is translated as CSAPGGRGNTGELFF.

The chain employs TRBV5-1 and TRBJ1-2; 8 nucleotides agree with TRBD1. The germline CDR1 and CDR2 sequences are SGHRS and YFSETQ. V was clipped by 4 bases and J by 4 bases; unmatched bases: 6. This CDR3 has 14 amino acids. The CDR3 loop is CASSRTGTGYGYTF. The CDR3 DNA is TGCGCCAGCAGCCGGACAGGGACCGGCTATGGCTACACCTTC.

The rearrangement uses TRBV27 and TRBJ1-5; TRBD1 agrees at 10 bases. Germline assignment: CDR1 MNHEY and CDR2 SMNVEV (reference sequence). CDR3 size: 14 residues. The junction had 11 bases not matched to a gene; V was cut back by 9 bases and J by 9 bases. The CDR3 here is CASSTGTGELPQHF. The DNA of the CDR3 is TGTGCCAGTTCAACCGGGACAGGGGAGTTGCCCCAGCATTTT.

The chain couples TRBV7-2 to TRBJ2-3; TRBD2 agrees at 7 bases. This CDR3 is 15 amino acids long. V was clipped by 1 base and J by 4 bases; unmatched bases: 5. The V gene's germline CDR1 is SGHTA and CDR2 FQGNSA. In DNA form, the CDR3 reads TGTGCCAGCAGCTTAGGAAGACTAGCATCAGATACGCAGTATTTT. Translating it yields CASSLGRLASDTQYF.

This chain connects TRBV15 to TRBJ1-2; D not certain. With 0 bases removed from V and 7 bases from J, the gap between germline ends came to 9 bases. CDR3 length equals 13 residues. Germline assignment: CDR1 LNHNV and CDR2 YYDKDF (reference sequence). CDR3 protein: CATSRDMLAGYTF. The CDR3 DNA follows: TGTGCCACCAGCAGAGATATGTTAGCTGGCTACACCTTC.

CDR3 in amino acids: CASNPRLGARTEAFF. The CDR3 coding sequence is TGTGCCAGCAACCCCCGCCTTGGGGCTCGCACTGAAGCTTTCTTT. The rearrangement uses TRBV7-2 and TRBJ1-1; possible D gene TRBD1, 5 bases. The CDR3 runs to 15 residues. Germline-derived CDR1 and CDR2 are SGHTA and FQGNSA. The V and J ends lost 7 bases and 4 bases respectively, with 19 bases between them.

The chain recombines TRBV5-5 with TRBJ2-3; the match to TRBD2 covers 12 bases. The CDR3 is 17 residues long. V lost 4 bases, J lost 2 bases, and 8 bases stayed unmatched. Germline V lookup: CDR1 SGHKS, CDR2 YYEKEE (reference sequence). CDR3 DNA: TGTGCCAGCAGCGCAGGACTAGCGGGGTGGTACACAGATACGCAGTATTTT. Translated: CASSAGLAGWYTDTQYF.

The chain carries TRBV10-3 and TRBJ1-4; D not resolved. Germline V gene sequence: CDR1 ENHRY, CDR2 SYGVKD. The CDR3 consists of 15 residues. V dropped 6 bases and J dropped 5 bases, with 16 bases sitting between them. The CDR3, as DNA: TGTGCCATCAGCCTTCAGGCGGGAGGAAATGAAAAACTGTTTTTT. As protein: CAISLQAGGNEKLFF.

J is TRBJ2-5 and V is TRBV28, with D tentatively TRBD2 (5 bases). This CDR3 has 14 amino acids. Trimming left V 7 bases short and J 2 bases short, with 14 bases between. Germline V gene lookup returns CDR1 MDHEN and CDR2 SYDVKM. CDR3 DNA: TGTGCCAGCAATCCACCGGGATCTCAAGAGACCCAGTACTTC. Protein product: CASNPPGSQETQYF.

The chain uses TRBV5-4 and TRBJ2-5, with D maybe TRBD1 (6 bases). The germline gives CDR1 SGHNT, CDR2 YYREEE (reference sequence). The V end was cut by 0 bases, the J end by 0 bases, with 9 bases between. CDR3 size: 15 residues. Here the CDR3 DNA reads TGTGCCAGCAGCTTGGTAGCAGGGGACCAAGAGACCCAGTACTTC. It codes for CASSLVAGDQETQYF.

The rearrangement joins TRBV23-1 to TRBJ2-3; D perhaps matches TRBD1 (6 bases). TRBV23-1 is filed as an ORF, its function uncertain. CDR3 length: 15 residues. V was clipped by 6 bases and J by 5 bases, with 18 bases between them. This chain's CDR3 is CASSQGFKSGDTQYF. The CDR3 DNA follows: TGCGCCAGCAGCCAGGGGTTTAAAAGTGGAGATACGCAGTATTTT.

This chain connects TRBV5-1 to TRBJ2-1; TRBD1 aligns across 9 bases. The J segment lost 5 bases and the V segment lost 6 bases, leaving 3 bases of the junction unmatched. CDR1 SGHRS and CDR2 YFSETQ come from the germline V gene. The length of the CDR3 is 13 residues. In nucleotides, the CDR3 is TGCGCCAGCACGGACAGGGGCAACAATGAGCAGTTCTTC. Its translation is CASTDRGNNEQFF.